Described below is a single T cell receptor (beta chain) sequence and its context. Its specificity is unknown. The read finishes 3 residues shy of the CDR3 end, and the germline J gene is used to complete it. The source of the sample is a study of T cells in women clearing cervical HPV infection. Across the study: Case blood drawn at lesion detection; control blood after infection cleared. Regarding the study as a whole: Controls had more TRBV6-7 (around 0.15%) than cases (0.11%).

The repertoire was sequenced with immunoSEQ multiplex PCR; TCRdb's copy has only in-frame clones and lacks some. The listing contains around 18,000 clones. CDR1 and CDR2 from the germline V gene are SQVTM and ANQGSEA. This CDR3 is 13 amino acids long. V was pared by 7 bases and J by 3 bases, with 7 bases of the junction left unmatched. Sequenced input: blood buffy coat. The sequence came from a woman between 18 and 70 years old with a cervical HPV16 infection that either progressed to CIN3+ or cleared (not recorded which). This rearrangement joins TRBV29-1 to TRBJ2-7; 9 bases map to TRBD1. CDR3 sequence: CSGSQGASYEQYF. CDR3 DNA, as far as it was read: TGCAGCGGTTCACAGGGGGCGAGCTACGAG.